This T cell receptor (beta chain) was recovered during a study of control samples from healthy donors and cancer patients. The assay was immunoSEQ multiplex PCR, and TCRdb's table has in-frame clones only and misses some. The data hold approximately 170,000 clones, with about 90% observed a single time. Trimming removed 0 bases at V and 7 bases at J, with 4 bases between. Germline assignment: CDR1 LNHDA and CDR2 SQIVND (reference sequence). CDR3 length: 13 residues. The clonotype was recovered from a woman younger than 45 in good health. The chain uses TRBV19 and TRBJ1-6; D not certain. Sequenced material: blood. CDR3 amino acids: CASSIERNSPLHF. Here the CDR3 DNA reads TGTGCCAGTAGTATAGAGAGGAATTCACCCCTCCACTTT.